This T cell receptor beta chain is drawn from a study of Ad26.COV2.S vaccination and SARS-CoV-2 variants. Overall study: The donor belonged to the COV1001 Ad26.COV2.S trial arm.

Study results and caveats: Non-spike TCR breadth did not differ much between vaccine and placebo recipients. Spike-specific responses of CD8+ and CD4+ T cells were reported to display substantial breadth after vaccination.

In regard to this clone: Its antigen is not identified.

CDR1 and CDR2 from the germline V gene are MDHEN and SYDVKM. Losses at the gene ends were 4 bases for V and 6 bases for J; bases not matched to a gene: 10. CDR3 size: 16 residues. The treatment is: some 20 received Ad26.COV2.S at low or high dose, single or two shots; five or six received placebo; per-sample allocation not given. Samples were taken on day 63 after the first vaccine or placebo injection. Aged 18-55 years, donor was enrolled in Boston in 2020. Repertoires were generated with immunoSEQ multiplex PCR, while TCRdb's copy carries only in-frame clones and drops some. The data show 350,000 to 500,000 clones, 75% to 95% seen once.

V gene TRBV28 combines with J gene TRBJ1-5; TRBD1 agrees at 9 bases. The TCR was taken from a person between 18 and 65 years old who received the Ad26.COV2.S COVID-19 vaccine or a placebo. Sequencing used peripheral blood, obtained in a trial of Ad26.COV2.S vaccine versus placebo. The CDR3 region is CASSSGTGPRGQPQHF. Here the CDR3 DNA reads TGTGCCAGCAGTTCCGGGACAGGGCCAAGGGGTCAGCCCCAGCATTTT.